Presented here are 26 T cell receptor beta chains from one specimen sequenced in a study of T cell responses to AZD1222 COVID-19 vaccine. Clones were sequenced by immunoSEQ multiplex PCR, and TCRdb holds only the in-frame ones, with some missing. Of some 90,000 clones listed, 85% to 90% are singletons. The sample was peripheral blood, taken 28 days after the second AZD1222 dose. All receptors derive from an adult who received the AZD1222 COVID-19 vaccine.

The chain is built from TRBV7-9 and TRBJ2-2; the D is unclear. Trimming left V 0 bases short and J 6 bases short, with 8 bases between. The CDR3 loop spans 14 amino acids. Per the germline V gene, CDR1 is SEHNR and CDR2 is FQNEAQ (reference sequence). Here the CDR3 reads CASSLAPSPGELFF. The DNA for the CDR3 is TGTGCCAGCAGCTTAGCTCCATCGCCCGGGGAGCTGTTTTTT.

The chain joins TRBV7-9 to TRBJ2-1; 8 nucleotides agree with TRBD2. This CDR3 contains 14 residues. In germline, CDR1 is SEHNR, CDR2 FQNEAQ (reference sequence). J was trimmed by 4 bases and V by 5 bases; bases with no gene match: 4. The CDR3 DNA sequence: TGTGCCAGCAGCCCCGGGGGGGCGTACAATGAGCAGTTCTTC. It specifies CASSPGGAYNEQFF.

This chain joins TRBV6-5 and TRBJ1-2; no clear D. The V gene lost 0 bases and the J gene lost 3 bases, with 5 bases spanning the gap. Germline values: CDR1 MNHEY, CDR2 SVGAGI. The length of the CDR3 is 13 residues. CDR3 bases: TGTGCCAGCAGTTACTCTGGGTACTATGGCTACACCTTC. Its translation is CASSYSGYYGYTF.

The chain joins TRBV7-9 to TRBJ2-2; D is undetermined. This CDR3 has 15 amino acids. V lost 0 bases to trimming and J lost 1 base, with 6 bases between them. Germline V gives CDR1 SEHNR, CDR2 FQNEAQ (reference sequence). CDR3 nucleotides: TGTGCCAGCAGCTTAGCTCTCAGGAACACCGGGGAGCTGTTTTTT. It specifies CASSLALRNTGELFF.

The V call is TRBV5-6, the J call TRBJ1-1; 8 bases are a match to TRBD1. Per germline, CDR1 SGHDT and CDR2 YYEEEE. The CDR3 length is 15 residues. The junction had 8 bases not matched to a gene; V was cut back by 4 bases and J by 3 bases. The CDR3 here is CASSLDRALDTEAFF. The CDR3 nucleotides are TGTGCCAGCAGCCTGGACAGGGCCTTGGACACTGAAGCTTTCTTT.

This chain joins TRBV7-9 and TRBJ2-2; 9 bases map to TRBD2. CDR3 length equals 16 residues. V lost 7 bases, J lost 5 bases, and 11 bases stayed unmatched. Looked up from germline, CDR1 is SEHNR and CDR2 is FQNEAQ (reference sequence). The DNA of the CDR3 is TGTGCCAGCAACCCCCGCTTAGCGGGGGAAACCGGGGAGCTGTTTTTT. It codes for CASNPRLAGETGELFF.

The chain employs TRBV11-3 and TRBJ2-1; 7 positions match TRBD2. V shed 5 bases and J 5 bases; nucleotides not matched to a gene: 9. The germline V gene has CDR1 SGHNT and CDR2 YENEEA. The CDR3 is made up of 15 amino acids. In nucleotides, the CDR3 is TGTGCCAGCAGCAGGCCGGGACGGGAGGACAATGAGCAGTTCTTC. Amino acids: CASSRPGREDNEQFF.

The CDR3 spells CASSVDGQGGNSPLHF. The CDR3 region has the DNA TGTGCCAGCAGCGTAGATGGCCAGGGAGGAAATTCACCCCTCCACTTT. The genes are TRBV9 and TRBJ1-6, with a tentative D call TRBD1 (5 bases). The germline V gene has CDR1 SGDLS and CDR2 YYNGEE. CDR3 length equals 16 residues. V was clipped by 0 bases and J by 7 bases, with 14 bases between them.

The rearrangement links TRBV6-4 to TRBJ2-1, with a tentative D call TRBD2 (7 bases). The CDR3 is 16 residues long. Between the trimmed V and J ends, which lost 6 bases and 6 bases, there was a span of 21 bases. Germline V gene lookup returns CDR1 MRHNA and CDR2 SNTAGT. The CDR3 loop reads CASSTLGGGIINEQFF. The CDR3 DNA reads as TGTGCCAGCAGCACCCTAGGGGGGGGCATCATCAATGAGCAGTTCTTC.

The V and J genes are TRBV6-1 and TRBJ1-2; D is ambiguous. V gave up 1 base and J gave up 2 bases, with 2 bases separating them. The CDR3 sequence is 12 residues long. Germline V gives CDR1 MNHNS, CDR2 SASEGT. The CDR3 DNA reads TGTGCCAGCAGTGAAGAAAACTATGGCTACACCTTC. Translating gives CASSEENYGYTF.

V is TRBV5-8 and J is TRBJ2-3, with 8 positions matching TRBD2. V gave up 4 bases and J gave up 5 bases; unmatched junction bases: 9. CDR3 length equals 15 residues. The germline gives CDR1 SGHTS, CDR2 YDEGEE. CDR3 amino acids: CASSRGGRVEDTQYF. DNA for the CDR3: TGTGCCAGCAGCCGGGGGGGCAGGGTGGAAGATACGCAGTATTTT.

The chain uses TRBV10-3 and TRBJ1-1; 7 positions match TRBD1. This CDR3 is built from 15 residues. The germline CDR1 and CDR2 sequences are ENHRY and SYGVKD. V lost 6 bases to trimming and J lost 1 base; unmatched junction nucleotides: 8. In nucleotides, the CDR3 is TGTGCCATCAGAGATACAGGGGAGGCGAACACTGAAGCTTTCTTT. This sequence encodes CAIRDTGEANTEAFF.

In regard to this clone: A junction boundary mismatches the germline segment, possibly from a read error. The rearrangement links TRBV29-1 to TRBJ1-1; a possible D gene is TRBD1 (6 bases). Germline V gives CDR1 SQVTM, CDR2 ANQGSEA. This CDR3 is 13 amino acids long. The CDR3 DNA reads TGCAGCGTTGAAGCTTTGGTCCCCGGGACACCTACCTTT. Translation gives CSVEALVPGTPTF.

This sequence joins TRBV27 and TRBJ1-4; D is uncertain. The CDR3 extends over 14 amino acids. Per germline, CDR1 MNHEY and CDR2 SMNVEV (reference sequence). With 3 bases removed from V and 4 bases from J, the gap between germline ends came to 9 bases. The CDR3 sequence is CASSFGQINEKLFF. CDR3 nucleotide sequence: TGTGCCAGCAGTTTCGGGCAGATTAATGAAAAACTGTTTTTT.

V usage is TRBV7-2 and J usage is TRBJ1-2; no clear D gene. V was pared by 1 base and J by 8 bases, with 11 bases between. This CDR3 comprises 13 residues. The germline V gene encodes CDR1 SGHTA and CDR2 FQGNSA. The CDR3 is CASSLGLMAGYTF. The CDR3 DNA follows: TGTGCCAGCAGCTTAGGACTTATGGCGGGCTACACCTTC.

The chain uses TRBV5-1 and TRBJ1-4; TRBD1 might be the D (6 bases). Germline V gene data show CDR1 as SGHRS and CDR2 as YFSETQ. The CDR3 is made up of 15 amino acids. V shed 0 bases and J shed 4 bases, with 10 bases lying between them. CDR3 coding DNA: TGCGCCAGCAGCTTGGAACAGGGCCTTAATGAAAAACTGTTTTTT. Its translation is CASSLEQGLNEKLFF.

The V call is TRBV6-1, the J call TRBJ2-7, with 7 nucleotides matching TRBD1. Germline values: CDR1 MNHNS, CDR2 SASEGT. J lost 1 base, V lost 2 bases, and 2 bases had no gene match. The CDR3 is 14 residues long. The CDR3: CASSERGQSYEQYF. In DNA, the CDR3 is TGTGCCAGCAGTGAACGGGGACAGTCCTACGAGCAGTACTTC.

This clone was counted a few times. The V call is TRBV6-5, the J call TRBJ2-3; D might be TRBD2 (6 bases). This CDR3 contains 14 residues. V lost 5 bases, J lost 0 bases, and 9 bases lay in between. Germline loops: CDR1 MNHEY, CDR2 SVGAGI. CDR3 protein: CASSSGLSTDTQYF. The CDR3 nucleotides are TGTGCCAGCAGTAGCGGGCTTAGCACAGATACGCAGTATTTT.

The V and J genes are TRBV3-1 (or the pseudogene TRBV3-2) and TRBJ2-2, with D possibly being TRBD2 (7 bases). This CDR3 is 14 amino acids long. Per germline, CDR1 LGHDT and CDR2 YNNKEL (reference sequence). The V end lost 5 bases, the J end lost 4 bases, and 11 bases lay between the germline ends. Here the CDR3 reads CASSGGAITGELFF. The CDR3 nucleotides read TGTGCCAGCAGCGGGGGGGCGATCACCGGGGAGCTGTTTTTT.

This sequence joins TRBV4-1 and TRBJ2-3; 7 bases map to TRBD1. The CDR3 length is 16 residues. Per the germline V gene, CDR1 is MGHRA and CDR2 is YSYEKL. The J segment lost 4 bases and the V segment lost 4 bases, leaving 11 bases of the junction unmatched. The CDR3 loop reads CASSPTNRGRADTQYF. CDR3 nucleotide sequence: TGCGCCAGCAGCCCCACCAACAGGGGCCGGGCAGATACGCAGTATTTT.

The CDR3 DNA is TGCGCCAGCAGCCTTACAGGCACTGAAGCTTTCTTT. Translating it yields CASSLTGTEAFF. J is TRBJ1-1 and V is TRBV5-1; maybe TRBD1 (5 bases). CDR1 SGHRS and CDR2 YFSETQ come from the germline V gene. CDR3 length: 12 amino acids. V was cut by 4 bases and J by 4 bases, with 8 bases left in between. Full variable domain (outside the CDR3, taken from reference TRBV5-1 and TRBJ1-1): KAGVTQTPRYLIKTRGQQVTLSCSPISGHRSVSWYQQTPGQGLQFLFEYFSETQRNKGNFPGRFSGRQFSNSRSEMNVSTLELGDSALYLCASSLTGTEAFFGQGTRLTVV.

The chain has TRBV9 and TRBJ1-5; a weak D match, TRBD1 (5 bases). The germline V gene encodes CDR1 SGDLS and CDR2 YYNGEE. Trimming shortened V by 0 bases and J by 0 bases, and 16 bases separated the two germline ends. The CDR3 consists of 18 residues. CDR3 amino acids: CASSVGGRINLSNQPQHF. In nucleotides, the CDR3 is TGTGCCAGCAGCGTAGGGGGCAGGATTAATCTTAGCAATCAGCCCCAGCATTTT.

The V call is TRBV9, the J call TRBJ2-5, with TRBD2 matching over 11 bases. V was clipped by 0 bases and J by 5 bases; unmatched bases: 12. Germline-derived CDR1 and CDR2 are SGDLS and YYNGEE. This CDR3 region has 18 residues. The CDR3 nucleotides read TGTGCCAGCAGCGTAGGTCTCGCTAGCGGGGGGTCTGGGGAGACCCAGTACTTC. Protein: CASSVGLASGGSGETQYF. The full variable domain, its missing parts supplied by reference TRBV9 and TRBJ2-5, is DSGVTQTPKHLITATGQRVTLRCSPRSGDLSVYWYQQSLDQGLQFLIQYYNGEERAKGNILERFSAQQFPDLHSELNLSSLELGDSALYFCASSVGLASGGSGETQYFGPGTRLLVL.

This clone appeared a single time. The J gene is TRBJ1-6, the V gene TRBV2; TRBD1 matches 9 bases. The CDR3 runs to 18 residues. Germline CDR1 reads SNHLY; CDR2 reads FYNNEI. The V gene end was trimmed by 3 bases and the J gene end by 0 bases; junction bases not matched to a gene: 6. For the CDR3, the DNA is TGTGCCAGCAGTGATCACAGGGGGCAGAGCTCCTATAATTCACCCCTCCACTTT. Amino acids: CASSDHRGQSSYNSPLHF.

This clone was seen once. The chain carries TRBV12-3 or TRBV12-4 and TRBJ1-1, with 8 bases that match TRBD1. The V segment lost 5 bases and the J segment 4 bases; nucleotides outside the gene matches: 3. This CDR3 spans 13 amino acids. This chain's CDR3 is CASSRTGGTEAFF. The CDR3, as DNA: TGTGCCAGCAGTCGCACAGGGGGCACTGAAGCTTTCTTT.

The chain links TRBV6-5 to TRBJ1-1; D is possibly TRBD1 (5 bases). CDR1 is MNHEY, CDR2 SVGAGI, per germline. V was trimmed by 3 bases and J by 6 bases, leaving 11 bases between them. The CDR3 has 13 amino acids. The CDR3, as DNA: TGTGCCAGCAGTTATGAGGGAGGGGCTGAAGCTTTCTTT. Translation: CASSYEGGAEAFF.